This TCR beta chain was identified in a study of human CD8 memory T cell subsets. Notes on the study in general: Minimal repertoire overlap was seen between stem-like memory T cells and precursor exhausted T cells.

TCR beta was sequenced from UMI-tagged 5' RACE libraries. TCRdb reprocessed the 5' RACE reads and keeps a single row for each CDR3 protein, giving no DNA. This repertoire includes about 10,000 distinct CDR3 sequences. In regard to this clonotype: The antigen remains undetermined.

The CDR3 is 15 amino acids. Germline CDR1 WSHSY, CDR2 SAAADI. Progenitor exhausted-like CD8+ memory cells (TPEX) were CCR7+ PD-1+ TIGIT+. The authors isolated the PBMC from buffy coats of healthy donors. Extraction drew RNA from duplicate vials of around 140,000 sorted CD8+ T cells for each subset. This chain links TRBV10-2 with TRBJ2-1; the TCRdb call, TRBD1, lacks DNA for checking. Sequences were obtained from CD8+ T cells from PBMCs. This TCR was sampled from a human donor in good health. The chain's CDR3 is CASSDGGQGASEQFF.